The 11 T cell receptor beta chains given below trace back to one sample, sequenced in a study of vaccination and CD4 T cells after COVID-19 (dated by TCRdb to between 2021 and 2024). These TCRs' antigens remain unknown. The treatment or condition label, read with the paper, signifies: roughly 10-day PBMC culture with coronavirus spike peptide pools or control peptides (ViraFEST assay). The receptor library was made with PCR. The reads were generated on an Illumina iSeq 100. DNA from cultured CD4+ T cells underwent TCR sequencing with the Oncomine TCR Beta short-read assay at the Johns Hopkins FTIC core. TCRdb reworked the public reads: Q25 trimming with fastp, MiXCR clone assembly, productive beta chains retained. Each record represents a unique CDR3 protein, reported with the most common genes and DNA among its rows. For this sample there are 17,000 or so distinct CDR3 sequences; around a third appear just once. 15% to 18% of the sample is taken by the ten largest.

The sample was cultured CD4+ T cells from blood. The receptors stem from a human donor with COVID-19.

This clonotype was counted a few times. This sequence joins TRBV20-1 and TRBJ1-3; D not certain. This CDR3 has 15 residues. V was pared by 0 bases and J by 7 bases, with 16 bases between. CDR1 and CDR2 (germline): DFQATT, SNEGSKA (reference sequence). CDR3 DNA: TGCAGTGCTAGAGATCGACACCGACTGGGGAACACCATATATTTT. Translation gives CSARDRHRLGNTIYF.

This clonotype was seen a handful of times. J is TRBJ1-2 and V is TRBV28, with D possibly being TRBD1 (6 bases). V lost 6 bases and J 4 bases, leaving 18 bases between the germline ends. The CDR3 has 15 amino acids. The germline CDR1 and CDR2 sequences are MDHEN and SYDVKM. This CDR3 reads CASSHGGGEGYGYTF. The CDR3 coding sequence is TGTGCCAGCAGCCACGGGGGGGGCGAGGGCTATGGCTACACCTTC.

Turning to this clonotype: One end of the junction fails to match germline, which may point to a read error. The V call is TRBV5-8, the J call TRBJ1-5; D might be TRBD1 (5 bases). The germline V gene encodes CDR1 SGHTS and CDR2 YDEGEE. There are 13 residues in the CDR3. The CDR3 nucleotides read TGTACCAGCGTCTCTTGGGGGAACCAGCCCCAGCATTTT. Its protein is CTSVSWGNQPQHF.

This clonotype was detected only once. The V gene is TRBV7-2, the J gene TRBJ2-1, with D unclear. The CDR3 consists of 13 residues. Germline lookup yields CDR1 SGHTA and CDR2 FQGNSA. Trimming shortened V by 3 bases and J by 6 bases, and 9 bases separated the two germline ends. CDR3 region: CASSFYKGNEQFF. In DNA, the CDR3 is TGTGCCAGCAGCTTCTATAAGGGCAATGAGCAGTTCTTC. Supplemented by reference TRBV7-2 and TRBJ2-1, the full variable domain reads GAGVSQSPSNKVTEKGKDVELRCDPISGHTALYWYRQSLGQGLEFLIYFQGNSAPDKSGLPSDRFSAERTGGSVSTLTIQRTQQEDSAVYLCASSFYKGNEQFFGPGTRLTVL.

This clonotype was recorded a few times. The J gene is TRBJ2-2, the V gene TRBV27; D uncertain. Germline V lookup: CDR1 MNHEY, CDR2 SMNVEV (reference sequence). CDR3 length equals 16 residues. Deletions cut 3 bases from V and 0 bases from J, with 11 bases between. The CDR3, as DNA: TGTGCCAGCAGTTTCGCCTATTCCGCGAACACCGGGGAGCTGTTTTTT. Protein: CASSFAYSANTGELFF.

This clonotype has a handful of counts. The chain is built from TRBV2 and TRBJ1-2, with D hard to call. The CDR3 runs 16 residues. V was shortened by 1 base and J by 4 bases, with 16 bases between the two germline ends. The germline V gene encodes CDR1 SNHLY and CDR2 FYNNEI. The CDR3 reads CASSEGIYGGSYGYTF. The CDR3 nucleotides read TGTGCCAGCAGTGAAGGCATCTACGGAGGCTCCTATGGCTACACCTTC. The full variable domain, rest sourced from reference TRBV2 and TRBJ1-2, is EPEVTQTPSHQVTQMGQEVILRCVPISNHLYFYWYRQILGQKVEFLVSFYNNEISEKSEIFDDQFSVERPDGSNFTLKIRSTKLEDSAMYFCASSEGIYGGSYGYTFGSGTRLTVV.

This clonotype was picked up a small number of times. The rearrangement joins TRBV20-1 to TRBJ1-2; D unclear. The CDR3 has 12 residues. V was shortened by 8 bases and J by 8 bases, with 18 bases between the two germline ends. The germline V gene encodes CDR1 DFQATT and CDR2 SNEGSKA (reference sequence). The CDR3 loop is CSCVESRGGYTF. CDR3 DNA: TGCAGTTGTGTCGAGAGTAGAGGCGGCTACACCTTC.

This chain joins TRBV6-2 or TRBV6-3 and TRBJ2-7; 8 bases align to TRBD1. The CDR3 is 14 residues long. Germline values: CDR1 MNHEY, CDR2 SVGEGT. V trimming: 8 bases; J trimming: 5 bases; junction bases outside the gene matches: 11. The CDR3 region is CASLGDRSAHEQYF. The CDR3 nucleotides are TGTGCCAGCCTGGGGGACAGGTCCGCCCACGAGCAGTACTTC.

This clonotype was seen a few times. The rearrangement links TRBV11-2 to TRBJ1-5; D gene uncertain. This CDR3 is 14 amino acids long. CDR1 and CDR2 from the germline V gene are SGHAT and FQNNGV. V gave up 1 base and J gave up 4 bases, with 8 bases separating them. CDR3 residues: CASSLGSPNQPQHF. The CDR3 DNA reads as TGTGCCAGCAGCTTAGGGAGCCCAAATCAGCCCCAGCATTTT.

This clonotype was detected a few times. The CDR3, as DNA: TGTGCCAGCAGTTGGGTCGCGGGGGGCTTCCAAGAGACCCAGTACTTC. Its protein is CASSWVAGGFQETQYF. The J gene is TRBJ2-5, the V gene TRBV7-8; the match to TRBD2 covers 8 bases. The CDR3 has 16 residues. Germline V CDR1 and CDR2: SGHVS, FQNEAQ. The trim removed 6 bases at V and 1 base at J, leaving 10 bases unmatched.

The sample holds a few counts of this clonotype. V is TRBV2 and J is TRBJ2-1, with D tentatively TRBD2 (6 bases). This CDR3 comprises 15 residues. The germline gives CDR1 SNHLY, CDR2 FYNNEI. V dropped 6 bases and J dropped 4 bases, with 16 bases sitting between them. The CDR3: CASRPGGAGYNEQFF. For the CDR3, the DNA is TGTGCCAGCAGACCCGGGGGAGCGGGTTACAATGAGCAGTTCTTC.